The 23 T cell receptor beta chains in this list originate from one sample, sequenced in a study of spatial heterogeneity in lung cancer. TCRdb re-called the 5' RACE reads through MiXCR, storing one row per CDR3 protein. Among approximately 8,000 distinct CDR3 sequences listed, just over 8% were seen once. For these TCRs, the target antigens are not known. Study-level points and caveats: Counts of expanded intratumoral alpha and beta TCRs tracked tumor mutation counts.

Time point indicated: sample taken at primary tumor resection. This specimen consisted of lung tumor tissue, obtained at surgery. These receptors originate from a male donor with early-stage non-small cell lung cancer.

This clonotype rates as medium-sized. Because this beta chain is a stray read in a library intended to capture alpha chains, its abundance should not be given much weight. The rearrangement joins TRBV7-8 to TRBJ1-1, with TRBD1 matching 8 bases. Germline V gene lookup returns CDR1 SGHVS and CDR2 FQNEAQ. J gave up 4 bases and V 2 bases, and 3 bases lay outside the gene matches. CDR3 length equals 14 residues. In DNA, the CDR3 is TGTGCCAGCAGCTTACAGGGGGCTAGCACTGAAGCTTTCTTT. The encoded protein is CASSLQGASTEAFF.

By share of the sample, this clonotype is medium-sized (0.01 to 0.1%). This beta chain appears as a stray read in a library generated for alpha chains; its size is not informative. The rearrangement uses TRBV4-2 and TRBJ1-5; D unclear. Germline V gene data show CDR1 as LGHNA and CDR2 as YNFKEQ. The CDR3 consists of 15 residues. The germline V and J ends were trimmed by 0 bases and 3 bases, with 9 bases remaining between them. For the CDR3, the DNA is TGTGCCAGCAGCCAAGATGGGGATCACAATCAGCCCCAGCATTTT. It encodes CASSQDGDHNQPQHF.

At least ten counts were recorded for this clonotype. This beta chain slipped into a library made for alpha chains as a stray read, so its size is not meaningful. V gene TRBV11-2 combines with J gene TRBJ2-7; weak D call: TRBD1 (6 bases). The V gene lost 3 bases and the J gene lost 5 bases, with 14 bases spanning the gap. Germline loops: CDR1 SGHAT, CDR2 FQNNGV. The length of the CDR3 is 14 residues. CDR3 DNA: TGTGCCAGCAGCTTTACAGGGCTCGGGGACGAGCAGTACTTC. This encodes CASSFTGLGDEQYF.

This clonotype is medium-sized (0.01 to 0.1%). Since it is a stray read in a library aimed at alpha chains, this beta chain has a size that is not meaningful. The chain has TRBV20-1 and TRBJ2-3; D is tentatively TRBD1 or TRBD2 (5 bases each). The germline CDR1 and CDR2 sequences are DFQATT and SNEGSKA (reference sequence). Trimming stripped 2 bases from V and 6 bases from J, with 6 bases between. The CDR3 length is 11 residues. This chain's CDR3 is CSARWGDTQYF. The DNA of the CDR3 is TGCAGTGCTAGATGGGGGGATACGCAGTATTTT.

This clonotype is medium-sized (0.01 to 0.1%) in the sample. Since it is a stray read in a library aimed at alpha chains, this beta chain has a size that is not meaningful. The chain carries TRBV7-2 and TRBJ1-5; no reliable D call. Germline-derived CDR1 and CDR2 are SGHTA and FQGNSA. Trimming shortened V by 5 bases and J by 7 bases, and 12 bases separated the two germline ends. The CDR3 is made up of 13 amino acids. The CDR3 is CASSVREGQPQHF. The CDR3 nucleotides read TGTGCCAGCAGCGTAAGGGAAGGACAGCCCCAGCATTTT.

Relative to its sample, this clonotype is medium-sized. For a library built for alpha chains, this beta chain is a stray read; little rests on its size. For the CDR3, the DNA is TGTGCCCACAGGGGTTCAGGATGGGCCAACGTCCTGACTTTC. Translating it yields CAHRGSGWANVLTF. The chain links TRBV30 to TRBJ2-6, with 7 bases fitting TRBD1. Germline V gives CDR1 GTSNPN, CDR2 SVGIG (reference sequence). CDR3 length: 14 residues. Trimming cost V 8 bases and J 5 bases; bases outside gene matches: 9.

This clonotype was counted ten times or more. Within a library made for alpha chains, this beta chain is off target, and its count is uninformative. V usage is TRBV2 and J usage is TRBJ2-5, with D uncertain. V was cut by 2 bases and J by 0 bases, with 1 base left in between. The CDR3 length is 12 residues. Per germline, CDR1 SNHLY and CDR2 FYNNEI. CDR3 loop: CASSENQETQYF. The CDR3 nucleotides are TGTGCCAGCAGTGAAAACCAAGAGACCCAGTACTTC.

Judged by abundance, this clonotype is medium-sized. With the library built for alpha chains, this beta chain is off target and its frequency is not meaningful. CDR3 residues: CSASRGGTDTQYF. Written as DNA, the CDR3 is TGCAGTGCTAGCAGGGGAGGGACAGATACGCAGTATTTT. V is TRBV20-1 and J is TRBJ2-3; possibly TRBD2 for D (7 bases). Germline V gene data show CDR1 as DFQATT and CDR2 as SNEGSKA (reference sequence). CDR3 length: 13 amino acids. V was cut by 3 bases and J by 3 bases, with 10 bases left in between.

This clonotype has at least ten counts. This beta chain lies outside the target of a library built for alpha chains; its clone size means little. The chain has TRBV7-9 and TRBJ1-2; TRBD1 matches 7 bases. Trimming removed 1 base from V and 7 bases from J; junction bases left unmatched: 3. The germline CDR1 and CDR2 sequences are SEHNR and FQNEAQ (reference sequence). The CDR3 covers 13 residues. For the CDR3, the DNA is TGTGCCAGCAGCTTAGGACAGGGCGGTGGCTACACCTTC. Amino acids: CASSLGQGGGYTF.

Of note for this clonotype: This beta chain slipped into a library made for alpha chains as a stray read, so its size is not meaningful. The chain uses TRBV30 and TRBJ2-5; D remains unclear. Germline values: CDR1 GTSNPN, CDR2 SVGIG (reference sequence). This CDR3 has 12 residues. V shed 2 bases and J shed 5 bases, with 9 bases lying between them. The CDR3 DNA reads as TGTGCCTGGAGTTTCCTCCAGGAGACCCAGTACTTC. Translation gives CAWSFLQETQYF.

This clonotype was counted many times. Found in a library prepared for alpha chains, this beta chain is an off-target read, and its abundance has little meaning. In DNA form, the CDR3 reads TGTGCCAGCCTAGGACAGATGAACACTGAAGCTTTCTTT. This gives the protein CASLGQMNTEAFF. This chain connects TRBV13 to TRBJ1-1; weak D call: TRBD1 (6 bases). The CDR3 has 13 amino acids. The V and J ends lost 8 bases and 0 bases respectively, with 10 bases between them. The germline CDR1 and CDR2 sequences are PRHDT and FYEKMQ (reference sequence). Using reference TRBV13 and TRBJ1-1 for the parts outside the CDR3, the full variable domain is AAGVIQSPRHLIKEKRETATLKCYPIPRHDTVYWYQQGPGQDPQFLISFYEKMQSDKGSIPDRFSAQQFSDYHSELNMSSLELGDSALYFCASLGQMNTEAFFGQGTRLTVV.

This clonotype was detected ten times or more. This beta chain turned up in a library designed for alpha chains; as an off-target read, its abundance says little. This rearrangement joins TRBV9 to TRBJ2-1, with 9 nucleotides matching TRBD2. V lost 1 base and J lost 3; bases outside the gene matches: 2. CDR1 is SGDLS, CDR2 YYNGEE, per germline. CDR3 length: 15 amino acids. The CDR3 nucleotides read TGTGCCAGCAGCGTAAGCGGGGGGCACTACAATGAGCAGTTCTTC. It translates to CASSVSGGHYNEQFF.

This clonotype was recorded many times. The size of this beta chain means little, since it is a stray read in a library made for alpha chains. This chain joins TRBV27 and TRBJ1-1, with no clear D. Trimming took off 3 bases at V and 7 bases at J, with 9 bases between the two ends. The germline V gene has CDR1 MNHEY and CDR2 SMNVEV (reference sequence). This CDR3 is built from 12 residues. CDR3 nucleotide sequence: TGTGCCAGCAGTTTTAACGGGTTTGAAGCTTTCTTT. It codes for CASSFNGFEAFF.

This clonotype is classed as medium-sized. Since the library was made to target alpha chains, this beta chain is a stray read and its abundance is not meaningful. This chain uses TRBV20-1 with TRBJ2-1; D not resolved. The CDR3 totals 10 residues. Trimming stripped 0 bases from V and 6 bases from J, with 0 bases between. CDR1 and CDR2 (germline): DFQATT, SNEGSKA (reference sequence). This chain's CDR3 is CSARDNEQFF. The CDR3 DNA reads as TGCAGTGCTAGAGACAATGAGCAGTTCTTC.

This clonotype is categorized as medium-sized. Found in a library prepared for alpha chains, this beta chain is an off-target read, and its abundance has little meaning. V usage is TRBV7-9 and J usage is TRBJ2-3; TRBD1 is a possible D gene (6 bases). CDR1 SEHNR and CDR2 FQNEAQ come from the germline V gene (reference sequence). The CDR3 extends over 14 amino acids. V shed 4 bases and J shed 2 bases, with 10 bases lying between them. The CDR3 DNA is TGTGCCAGCAGCTATACAGGGACCACAGATACGCAGTATTTT. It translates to CASSYTGTTDTQYF.

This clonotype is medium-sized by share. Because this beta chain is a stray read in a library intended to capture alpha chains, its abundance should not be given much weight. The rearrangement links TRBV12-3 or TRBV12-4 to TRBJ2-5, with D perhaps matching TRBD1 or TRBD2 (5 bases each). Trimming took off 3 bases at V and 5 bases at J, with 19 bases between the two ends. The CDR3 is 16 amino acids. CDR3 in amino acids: CASSFGGLVGRETQYF. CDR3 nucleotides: TGTGCCAGCAGTTTCGGCGGGTTGGTGGGGCGGGAGACCCAGTACTTC.

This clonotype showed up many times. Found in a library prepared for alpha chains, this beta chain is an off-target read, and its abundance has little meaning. CDR3 sequence: CASSSPPSGRPDTQYF. CDR3 nucleotides: TGTGCCAGCAGCTCCCCGCCTAGCGGGAGGCCAGATACGCAGTATTTT. The chain carries TRBV7-2 and TRBJ2-3; 11 bases fit TRBD2. The CDR3 is 16 amino acids. Germline lookup yields CDR1 SGHTA and CDR2 FQGNSA. V lost 4 bases, J lost 4 bases, and 7 bases stayed unmatched. The full variable domain, in which reference TRBV7-2 and TRBJ2-3 provide the parts outside the CDR3, is GAGVSQSPSNKVTEKGKDVELRCDPISGHTALYWYRQSLGQGLEFLIYFQGNSAPDKSGLPSDRFSAERTGGSVSTLTIQRTQQEDSAVYLCASSSPPSGRPDTQYFGPGTRLTVL.

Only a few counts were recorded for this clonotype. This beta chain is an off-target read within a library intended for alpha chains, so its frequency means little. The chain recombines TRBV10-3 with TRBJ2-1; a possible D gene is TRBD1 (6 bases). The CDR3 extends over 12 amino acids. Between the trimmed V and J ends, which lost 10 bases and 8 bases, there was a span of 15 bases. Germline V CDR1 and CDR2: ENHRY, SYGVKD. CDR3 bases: TGTGCCACAGGACCCAGGGGAGATGAGCAGTTCTTC. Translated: CATGPRGDEQFF.

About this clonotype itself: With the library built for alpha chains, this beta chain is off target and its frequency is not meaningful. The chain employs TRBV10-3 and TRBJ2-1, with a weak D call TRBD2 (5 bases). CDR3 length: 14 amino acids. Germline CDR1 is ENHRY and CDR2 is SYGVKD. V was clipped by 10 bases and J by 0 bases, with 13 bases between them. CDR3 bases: TGTGCCACCTTTGCGGGCTTCTCCTACAATGAGCAGTTCTTC. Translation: CATFAGFSYNEQFF.

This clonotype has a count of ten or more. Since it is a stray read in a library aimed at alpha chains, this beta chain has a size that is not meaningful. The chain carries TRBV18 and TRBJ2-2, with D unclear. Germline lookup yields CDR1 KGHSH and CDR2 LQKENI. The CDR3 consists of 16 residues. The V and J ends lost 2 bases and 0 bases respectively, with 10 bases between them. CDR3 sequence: CASSPFGSSNTGELFF. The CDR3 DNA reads TGTGCCAGCTCACCATTTGGGTCCTCGAACACCGGGGAGCTGTTTTTT.

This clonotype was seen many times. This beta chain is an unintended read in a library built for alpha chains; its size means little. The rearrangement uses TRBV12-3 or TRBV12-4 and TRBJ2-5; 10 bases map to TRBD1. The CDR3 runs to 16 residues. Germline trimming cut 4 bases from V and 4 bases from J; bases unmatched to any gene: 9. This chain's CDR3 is CASSSLTGGGGETQYF. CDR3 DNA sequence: TGTGCCAGCAGTTCCTTGACAGGGGGCGGGGGAGAGACCCAGTACTTC.

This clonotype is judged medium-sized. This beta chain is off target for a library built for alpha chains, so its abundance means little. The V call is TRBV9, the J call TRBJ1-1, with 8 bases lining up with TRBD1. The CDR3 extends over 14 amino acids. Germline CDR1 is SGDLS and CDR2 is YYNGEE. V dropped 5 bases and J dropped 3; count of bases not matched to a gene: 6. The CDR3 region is CASREDRVDTEAFF. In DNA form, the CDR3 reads TGTGCCAGCAGAGAGGACAGGGTGGACACTGAAGCTTTCTTT.

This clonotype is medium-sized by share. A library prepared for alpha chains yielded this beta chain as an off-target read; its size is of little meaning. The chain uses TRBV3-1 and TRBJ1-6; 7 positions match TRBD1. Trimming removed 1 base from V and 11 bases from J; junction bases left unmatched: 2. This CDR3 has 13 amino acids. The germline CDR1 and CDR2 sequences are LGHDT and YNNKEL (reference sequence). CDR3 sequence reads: CASSQARGTPLHF. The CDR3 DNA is TGTGCCAGCAGCCAAGCCAGGGGGACACCCCTCCACTTT.